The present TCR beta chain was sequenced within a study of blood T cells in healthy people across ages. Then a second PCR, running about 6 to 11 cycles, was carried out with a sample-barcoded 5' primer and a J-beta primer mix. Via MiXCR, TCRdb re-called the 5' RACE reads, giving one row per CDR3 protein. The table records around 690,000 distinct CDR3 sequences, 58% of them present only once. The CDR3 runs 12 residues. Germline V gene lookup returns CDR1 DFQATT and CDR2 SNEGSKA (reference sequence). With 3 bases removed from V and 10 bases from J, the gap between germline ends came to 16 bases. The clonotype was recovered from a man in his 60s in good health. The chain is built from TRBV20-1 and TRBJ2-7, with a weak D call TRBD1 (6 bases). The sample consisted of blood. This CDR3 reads CSASVVVGAQYF. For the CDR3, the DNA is TGCAGTGCTAGTGTAGTCGTGGGGGCCCAGTACTTC.